This TCR beta chain is drawn from a study of blood T cell repertoires in COVID-19. Study as a whole: Samples came from the United States, Italy and Spain, spanning acute and convalescent COVID-19. In each case, the material was cDNA or gDNA derived from T cells, B-cell-depleted T cells, or PBMCs.

This clone was counted only a few times. Some clones are missing from TCRdb's copy, which holds only in-frame ones; the method was immunoSEQ multiplex PCR. The sample has 110,000 or so clones, approximately 82% seen once. Germline lookup yields CDR1 MNHNS and CDR2 SASEGT. The CDR3 covers 14 residues. V was shortened by 5 bases and J by 3 bases, with 14 bases between the two germline ends. Sequences were obtained from peripheral blood. The clonotype comes from an older woman with acute or convalescent COVID-19. This chain links TRBV6-1 with TRBJ2-7, with D possibly TRBD2 on 6 matching bases. The CDR3 loop reads CASSPKEGGYEQYF. As DNA, the CDR3 is TGTGCCAGCAGTCCTAAGGAGGGAGGCTACGAGCAGTACTTC.